The text below deals with one TCR beta chain. Antigen unknown. This CDR3 has 16 residues. CDR1 is SGHTA and CDR2 is FQGNSA in the germline V gene. J was trimmed by 3 bases and V by 5 bases; bases with no gene match: 10. The data belong to a study of CD8+ T cells in alopecia areata. Study results and limitations: Normal-skin resident alphabeta T cells also appear among scalp sample sequences. Shared TCR sequences were less clear between patients than in mice, possibly partly from HLA diversity. Affected lesional scalp, above all in alopecia totalis/universalis, was more clonal than normal scalp.

Sorting of CD4+ and CD8+ T cells was performed on PBMCs. cDNA reverse transcribed from extracted RNA served as the sequencing template. Data came from immunoSEQ multiplex PCR; TCRdb stores just in-frame clones and leaves some out. In the table there are 110,000 or so clones, around 61% of which are singletons. The source material was CD4+ T cells sorted from blood. The V and J genes are TRBV7-2 and TRBJ2-5, with 9 bases fitting TRBD2. The source of this sequence is a human donor in good health. CDR3 in amino acids: CASSPRGSGGEETQYF. DNA for the CDR3: TGTGCCAGCAGCCCTCGGGGTAGCGGGGGTGAAGAGACCCAGTACTTC.